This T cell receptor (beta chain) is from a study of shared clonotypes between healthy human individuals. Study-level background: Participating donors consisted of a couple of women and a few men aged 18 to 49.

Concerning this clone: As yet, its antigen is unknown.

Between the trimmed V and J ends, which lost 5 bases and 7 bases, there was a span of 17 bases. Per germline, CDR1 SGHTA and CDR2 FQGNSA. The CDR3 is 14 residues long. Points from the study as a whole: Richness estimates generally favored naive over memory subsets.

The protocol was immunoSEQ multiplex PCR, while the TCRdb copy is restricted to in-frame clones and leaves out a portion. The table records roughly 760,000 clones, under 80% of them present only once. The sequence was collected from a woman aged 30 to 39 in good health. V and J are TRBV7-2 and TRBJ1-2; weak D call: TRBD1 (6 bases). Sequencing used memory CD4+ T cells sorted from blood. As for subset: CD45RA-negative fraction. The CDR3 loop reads CASSERTGSSGYTF. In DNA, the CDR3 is TGTGCCAGCAGCGAAAGAACAGGGTCGAGTGGCTACACCTTC.